Listed below are T cell receptor beta chains from one sample, sequenced in a study of early T cells in non-severe SARS-CoV-2 infection. TCRdb reprocessed the 5' RACE reads via MiXCR and lists one record per CDR3 protein. The sample contains approximately 110,000 distinct CDR3 sequences, about 15% of which appear only once. Input material: whole blood. All receptors derive from an adult who was a healthcare worker with PCR-confirmed SARS-CoV-2 infection or an uninfected control (not recorded which). The CDR3 runs from the conserved cysteine through the conserved F or W. A D gene is named only where the DNA matches it firmly. Where a row states a size, it is once, few, many or the class of an expanded clone; other rows omit it.

cdr3_nt cdr3_aa cdr3_length j_call v_call d_call clone_size
TGTGCCACCCTAGGGGGGAGCAATCAGCCCCAGCATTTT CATLGGSNQPQHF 13 TRBJ1-5 TRBV6-1 . many
TGTGCCACCGGGAGGGACCCGAATAATTCACCCCTCCACTTT CATGRDPNNSPLHF 14 TRBJ1-6 TRBV10-3 . many
TGCAGTGCTAGAGATCTGAGCGGGGCGGGGGATACGCAGTATTTT CSARDLSGAGDTQYF 15 TRBJ2-3 TRBV20-1 TRBD2 .
TGTGCCAGCAGCGTGGGGGCTTGGAACACTGAAGCTTTCTTT CASSVGAWNTEAFF 14 TRBJ1-1 TRBV6-6 . .
TGTGCCTGGAGTCCTCTCCGGGCTGGAAACACCATATATTTT CAWSPLRAGNTIYF 14 TRBJ1-3 TRBV30 . .
TGTGCCAGCAGTTACCGGGAAACTGCAACTAATGAAAAACTGTTTTTT CASSYRETATNEKLFF 16 TRBJ1-4 TRBV6-6 . many
TGTGCCAGCAGCTCCGGGACAGGGAACTACAATGAGCAGTTCTTC CASSSGTGNYNEQFF 15 TRBJ2-1 TRBV7-6 TRBD1 .
TGTGCCAGCAGGGACACAAGCACAGATACGCAGTATTTT CASRDTSTDTQYF 13 TRBJ2-3 TRBV7-8 . .
TGCGCCAGCAGCTTGGGGGACAGAGGAGAGACCCAGTACTTC CASSLGDRGETQYF 14 TRBJ2-5 TRBV5-1 TRBD1 few
TGTGCCAGCAGTTTAATAGGGTTAGTTGGCTACACCTTC CASSLIGLVGYTF 13 TRBJ1-2 TRBV12-3/TRBV12-4 . many
TGTGCCAGCAGCAAAACGCTTTATCAGCCCCAGCATTTT CASSKTLYQPQHF 13 TRBJ1-5 TRBV6-2/TRBV6-3 . few
TGTGCCAGCAGCTTATCCGGGTCTCGCCACCACGATACGCAGTATTTT CASSLSGSRHHDTQYF 16 TRBJ2-3 TRBV7-9 . .
TGTGCCAGCAGCTTATCTGGGACGCACACCATATATTTT CASSLSGTHTIYF 13 TRBJ1-3 TRBV5-8 . .
TGTGCCAGCAGAGGGACGTTAGAAGCTTTCTTT CASRGTLEAFF 11 TRBJ1-1 TRBV2 . .
TGTGCCAGCAGCGTAGAAGGGGCTGAGTATTCACCCCTCCACTTT CASSVEGAEYSPLHF 15 TRBJ1-6 TRBV9 . few
TGTGCCAGCAGTGTAAGCGGGGGTAGCACAGATACGCAGTATTTT CASSVSGGSTDTQYF 15 TRBJ2-3 TRBV9 TRBD2 .
TGTGCCAGCAGCCAAGGCCCCCCAGGGTCCACTGAAGCTTTCTTT CASSQGPPGSTEAFF 15 TRBJ1-1 TRBV4-2 . few
TGCGCCAGCAGCTGGACTACCCCTGAGATGGGTGAGCAGTTCTTC CASSWTTPEMGEQFF 15 TRBJ2-1 TRBV5-1 . few
TGCAGTGCTAGGAGCGCGGGGAGTGGGTGGGCAGATACGCAGTATTTT CSARSAGSGWADTQYF 16 TRBJ2-3 TRBV20-1 . few
TGTGCCAGCAGTCCCGCTAGCGGGGGAGGCACAGATACGCAGTATTTT CASSPASGGGTDTQYF 16 TRBJ2-3 TRBV2 TRBD2 .
TGTGCCAGCAGTTCGGGCCGGGGAGGAAGCAATCAGCCCCAGCATTTT CASSSGRGGSNQPQHF 16 TRBJ1-5 TRBV6-6 . .
TGTGCCAGCAGTTATGTGTCGGGGCGACAAGAGACCCAGTACTTC CASSYVSGRQETQYF 15 TRBJ2-5 TRBV6-6 . few
TGTGCCACCTGTCCTGGAACGAACACTGAAGCTTTCTTT CATCPGTNTEAFF 13 TRBJ1-1 TRBV2 . few
TGCAGTGCTAGATTGGGACTACAGACCCAAGAGACCCAGTACTTC CSARLGLQTQETQYF 15 TRBJ2-5 TRBV20-1 TRBD2 .
TGCGCCAGCAGCCAAGCACAGGGGACTTATGGCTACACCTTC CASSQAQGTYGYTF 14 TRBJ1-2 TRBV4-1 TRBD1 .
TGTGCCAGCAGCTTCGGGTACCAAGAGACCCAGTACTTC CASSFGYQETQYF 13 TRBJ2-5 TRBV7-8 . few
TGTGCCAGCAGCCCGAGGTGGTTGACTGGGGCCAACGTCCTGACTTTC CASSPRWLTGANVLTF 16 TRBJ2-6 TRBV11-2 . many
TGCGCCAGCAGCTGGGACAGGTCCTACGAGCAGTACTTC CASSWDRSYEQYF 13 TRBJ2-7 TRBV5-1 TRBD1 few
TGTGCCAGCAGTACCTCTCTGGGGGCCAACGTCCTGACTTTC CASSTSLGANVLTF 14 TRBJ2-6 TRBV2 . .
TGCAGTGCTCTACCGGGACAGGCAACGGGAGGAAACACCATATATTTT CSALPGQATGGNTIYF 16 TRBJ1-3 TRBV20-1 TRBD1 few
TGTGCCTGGAGCCGGGGACAGCCGTTTTCCTACGAGCAGTACTTC CAWSRGQPFSYEQYF 15 TRBJ2-7 TRBV30 TRBD1 .
TGTGCCAGCAGTGTAGACGGGACGTTCGGGGAGCTGTTTTTT CASSVDGTFGELFF 14 TRBJ2-2 TRBV6-5 . .
TGTGCCACCAGTCCAAGTGGCTCAGATACGCAGTATTTT CATSPSGSDTQYF 13 TRBJ2-3 TRBV24-1 . few
TGTGCCAGTAGTATAGTGGGCACTTATGGGAGCAATCAGCCCCAGCATTTT CASSIVGTYGSNQPQHF 17 TRBJ1-5 TRBV19 . many
TGCGCCACCAGTCAGACAGGGGCCGGGGAGCTGTTTTTT CATSQTGAGELFF 13 TRBJ2-2 TRBV10-2 TRBD1 .
TGCGCCAGCAGCTTTGTTGGGGGAGGGCAGTTCTTC CASSFVGGGQFF 12 TRBJ2-1 TRBV5-1 . .
TGCAGGCCCGCCAGGGGCGGGGGCACAGATACGCAGTATTTT CRPARGGGTDTQYF 14 TRBJ2-3 TRBV20-1 . few
TGTGCCAGCGTCGAGGGTACTAACTATGGCTACACCTTC CASVEGTNYGYTF 13 TRBJ1-2 TRBV6-6 . many
TGTGCCAGCAGCCCCAGGAGCTGGGGGGCCTACAATGAGCAGTTCTTC CASSPRSWGAYNEQFF 16 TRBJ2-1 TRBV3-1 . .
TGCAGTGCCCCCCCGACGGGGGGCACTGAAGCTTTCTTT CSAPPTGGTEAFF 13 TRBJ1-1 TRBV20-1 . .
TGTGCCAGCAGCCTCAGCGGACGCGGGCGGGAGACCCAGTGCTTC CASSLSGRGRETQCF 15 TRBJ2-5 TRBV3-1 TRBD2 .
TGCAGTGCTGTGGATCCTGTTCCTAATCAGCCCCAGCATTTT CSAVDPVPNQPQHF 14 TRBJ1-5 TRBV20-1 . few
TGTGCCAGCAGCACCGCGGGACTAGCGGGGGCTTACAATGAGCAGTTCTTC CASSTAGLAGAYNEQFF 17 TRBJ2-1 TRBV7-3 TRBD2 .
TGTGCCAGCAGCTTGGACCCAGGGAAGTTCAACACCGGGGAGCTGTTTTTT CASSLDPGKFNTGELFF 17 TRBJ2-2 TRBV5-4 . .
TGTGCCAGCAGCCGCGATCCCCCAGACCAGCCCCAGCATTTT CASSRDPPDQPQHF 14 TRBJ1-5 TRBV6-6 . .
TGCGCCAGCAGCTTGATGGCAGAAACATCTGAAGCTTTCTTT CASSLMAETSEAFF 14 TRBJ1-1 TRBV5-1 . .
TGTGCCAGCACCAATTGGGCAGACAATGAGCAGTTCTTC CASTNWADNEQFF 13 TRBJ2-1 TRBV7-9 . .
TGCGCCAGCAGCCCCCGACTGATCTCTGAAAACACCATATATTTT CASSPRLISENTIYF 15 TRBJ1-3 TRBV4-1 . .
TGTGCCAGCAGCCAAGGAGGAACCCCCTACAATGAGCAGTTCTTC CASSQGGTPYNEQFF 15 TRBJ2-1 TRBV3-1 . .
TGTGCCAGCTCACAGATTCCGGGACAGGGGACCCACTATGGCTACACCTTC CASSQIPGQGTHYGYTF 17 TRBJ1-2 TRBV18 TRBD1 .
TGCAGTGCCATCTACCCCGGGGGCAATCAGCCCCAGCATTTT CSAIYPGGNQPQHF 14 TRBJ1-5 TRBV20-1 . .
TGCGCCAGCAGCTTTAACCAGGGAGGAGGGGTCCAAGAGACCCAGTACTTC CASSFNQGGGVQETQYF 17 TRBJ2-5 TRBV5-1 . few
TGTGCCACCAAACAGGGGGGCTCTGGAAACACCATATATTTT CATKQGGSGNTIYF 14 TRBJ1-3 TRBV12-3/TRBV12-4 TRBD1 .
TGTGCCACCAGCATTGCGGGTTACGAGCAGTACTTC CATSIAGYEQYF 12 TRBJ2-7 TRBV15 . .